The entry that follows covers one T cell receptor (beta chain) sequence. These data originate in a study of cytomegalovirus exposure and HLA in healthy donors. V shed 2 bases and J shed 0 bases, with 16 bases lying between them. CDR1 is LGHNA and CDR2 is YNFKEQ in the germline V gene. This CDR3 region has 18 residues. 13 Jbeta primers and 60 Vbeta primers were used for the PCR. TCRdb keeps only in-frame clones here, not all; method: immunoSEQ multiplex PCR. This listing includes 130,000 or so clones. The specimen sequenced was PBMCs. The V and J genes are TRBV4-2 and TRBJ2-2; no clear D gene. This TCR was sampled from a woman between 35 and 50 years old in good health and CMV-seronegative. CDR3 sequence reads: CASSQKWRWFANTGELFF. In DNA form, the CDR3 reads TGTGCCAGCAGCCAAAAGTGGCGGTGGTTCGCGAACACCGGGGAGCTGTTTTTT.